This T cell receptor beta chain was recorded in a study of T-cell memory formation after mild COVID-19. This clonotype was recorded a few times. TCRdb reanalysed the 5' RACE reads using MiXCR and keeps one entry per CDR3 protein. The sample has about 390,000 distinct CDR3 sequences, approximately 15% seen once; the top ten hold 20% to 25%. This CDR3 has 15 residues. V shed 6 bases and J shed 4 bases, with 18 bases lying between them. Germline V gene lookup returns CDR1 MNHEY and CDR2 SVGAGI. The receptor was isolated from a man between 18 and 29 years old who had mild COVID-19 (a few samples of this study predate the infection). Cell type and time point are not known. The rearrangement joins TRBV6-5 to TRBJ1-1, with D possibly being TRBD1 (6 bases). The sequenced sample was PBMCs or a T cell subset sorted from them (not recorded which). The CDR3 loop reads CASRRKTGGSTEAFF. The CDR3, as DNA: TGTGCCAGCAGACGAAAGACAGGAGGCTCCACTGAAGCTTTCTTT.